This TCR beta chain was found in a study of CD8+ T cells in alopecia areata. In the study overall: Patients in the treated group were given tofacitinib by mouth, 5 to 10 mg twice a day. Study-level results: In scalp, tofacitinib significantly decreased clonality and expanded CD8+ clones among the top 100.

As for this clone: Its cognate antigen is unknown.

Sequencing relied on a cDNA template that was reverse transcribed from extracted RNA. Assay: immunoSEQ multiplex PCR; the TCRdb copy retains only in-frame clones and omits some. This sample carries about 200,000 clones, about three fifths of them seen once, and the ten largest clones take approximately 3.3%. Treatment given: oral pan-JAK inhibitor, 5-10 mg twice daily. Here the sequenced sample was CD4+ T cells sorted from blood, taken at week 4, from a patient treated with tofacitinib. This sequence was found in a human donor with alopecia areata.

The CDR3 reads CASSPVAQLAGGRNEQFF. CDR3 bases: TGCGCCAGCAGCCCAGTGGCCCAGCTAGCGGGGGGGCGGAATGAGCAGTTCTTC. The rearrangement links TRBV4-3 to TRBJ2-1; 12 nucleotides agree with TRBD2. This CDR3 is built from 18 residues. Unmatched junction bases numbered 14, after V lost 4 bases and J lost 7 bases. Germline V lookup: CDR1 LGHNA, CDR2 YSLEER.